One and the same sample provided the 25 T cell receptor beta chains below, sequenced in a study of blood T cell repertoires in COVID-19. The data were produced by immunoSEQ multiplex PCR, yet TCRdb's version contains in-frame clones alone and is incomplete. The data show some 140,000 clones, less than 90% seen once. The sequenced sample was PBMCs or T cells enriched from blood (not recorded which). The receptors derive from a man aged 35 to 55 with acute COVID-19.

The CDR3 DNA sequence: TGTGCCAGCAGCCGAGAACAGGACCCCCCCCAAGCTAACTATGGCTACACCTTC. It translates to CASSREQDPPQANYGYTF. The genes are TRBV4-2 and TRBJ1-2; D may be TRBD1 (5 bases). The CDR3 has 18 amino acids. Germline CDR1 LGHNA, CDR2 YNFKEQ. V was shortened by 4 bases and J by 0 bases, with 21 bases between the two germline ends.

This clone showed up just once. The rearrangement links TRBV11-2 to TRBJ2-7; TRBD1 is a possible D gene (5 bases). Germline CDR1 SGHAT, CDR2 FQNNGV. The CDR3 is made up of 14 amino acids. The V end lost 5 bases, the J end lost 0 bases, and 11 bases lay between the germline ends. The CDR3 DNA reads TGTGCCAGCAGCCGCGACAGTAGCTCCTACGAGCAGTACTTC. The encoded protein is CASSRDSSSYEQYF.

This rearrangement joins TRBV24-1 to TRBJ1-5; D remains unclear. Germline CDR1 and CDR2: KGHDR and SFDVKD. There are 16 residues in the CDR3. Trimming stripped 10 bases from V and 3 bases from J, with 21 bases between. CDR3 sequence (DNA): TGTGCCACAGCCCAATCGACTGGCGATGACAATCAGCCCCAGCATTTT. Its protein product is CATAQSTGDDNQPQHF.

The chain uses TRBV30 and TRBJ1-5; no clear D gene. Germline V gives CDR1 GTSNPN, CDR2 SVGIG (reference sequence). V was shortened by 1 base and J by 9 bases, with 10 bases between the two germline ends. This CDR3 spans 12 amino acids. DNA of the CDR3: TGTGCCTGGAGTGCAGGCAGTGGGCCCCAGCATTTT. It is translated as CAWSAGSGPQHF. Filled out from reference TRBV30 and TRBJ1-5, the complete variable domain reads SQTIHQWPATLVQPVGSPLSLECTVEGTSNPNLYWYRQAAGRGLQLLFYSVGIGQISSEVPQNLSASRPQDRQFILSSKKLLLSDSGFYLCAWSAGSGPQHFGDGTRLSIL.

This clone has a count of ten or more. The chain recombines TRBV27 with TRBJ2-5; no clear D gene. Germline loops: CDR1 MNHEY, CDR2 SMNVEV (reference sequence). The CDR3 consists of 11 residues. Between the trimmed V and J ends, which lost 4 bases and 5 bases, there was a span of 5 bases. CDR3 coding DNA: TGTGCCAGCAGTTCTAGGGAGACCCAGTACTTC. This gives the protein CASSSRETQYF.

The chain is built from TRBV19 and TRBJ1-2; 8 bases map to TRBD1. This CDR3 region has 16 residues. Germline-derived CDR1 and CDR2 are LNHDA and SQIVND (reference sequence). V was clipped by 6 bases and J by 0 bases; unmatched bases: 9. The CDR3 sequence is CASRERTGRSNYGYTF. The CDR3 bases are TGTGCCAGTAGAGAAAGGACAGGGAGGTCTAACTATGGCTACACCTTC.

The chain couples TRBV11-2 to TRBJ2-5; D not certain. The CDR3 contains 12 residues. The V end lost 1 base, the J end lost 2 bases, and 2 bases lay between the germline ends. Germline CDR1 is SGHAT and CDR2 is FQNNGV. CDR3 nucleotides: TGTGCCAGCAGCTTAGCACAAGAGACCCAGTACTTC. This translates into CASSLAQETQYF.

The chain employs TRBV6-2 or TRBV6-3 and TRBJ2-6; tentative D call: TRBD1 (5 bases). Trimming shortened V by 2 bases and J by 1 base, and 9 bases separated the two germline ends. This CDR3 has 16 amino acids. The V gene's germline CDR1 is MNHEY and CDR2 SVGEGT. CDR3 bases: TGTGCCAGCAGTTACCATCAGGGATCTGGGGCCAACGTCCTGACTTTC. The encoded protein is CASSYHQGSGANVLTF.

V gene TRBV27 combines with J gene TRBJ1-2; D unclear. The CDR3 spans 13 residues. Trimming removed 3 bases at V and 7 bases at J, with 12 bases between. From germline, CDR1 is MNHEY and CDR2 SMNVEV (reference sequence). The CDR3 reads CASSFVGAVGYTF. CDR3 bases: TGTGCCAGCAGTTTTGTGGGCGCTGTTGGCTACACCTTC.

The V call is TRBV28, the J call TRBJ2-7, with 10 bases lining up with TRBD1. V shed 8 bases and J 3 bases; nucleotides not matched to a gene: 13. Germline V gives CDR1 MDHEN, CDR2 SYDVKM. The CDR3 is made up of 16 amino acids. CDR3 residues: CASPSGTRDRGYEQYF. CDR3 coding DNA: TGTGCCAGCCCATCAGGGACACGGGACAGGGGCTACGAGCAGTACTTC.

The chain carries TRBV10-2 and TRBJ2-1, with D possibly being TRBD2 (5 bases). This CDR3 is 16 amino acids long. V was pared by 0 bases and J by 5 bases, with 14 bases between. From germline, CDR1 is WSHSY and CDR2 SAAADI. CDR3 sequence reads: CASSESYWENNNEQFF. For the CDR3, the DNA is TGCGCCAGCAGTGAGTCCTACTGGGAGAATAACAATGAGCAGTTCTTC.

The chain links TRBV19 to TRBJ2-2; D uncertain. The CDR3 sequence is 12 residues long. Germline CDR1 is LNHDA and CDR2 is SQIVND (reference sequence). The V end lost 5 bases, the J end lost 6 bases, and 7 bases lay between the germline ends. The CDR3 protein is CASSYYSGELFF. The CDR3 coding sequence is TGTGCCAGTAGTTACTATTCCGGGGAGCTGTTTTTT. The entire variable domain, with the rest obtained from reference TRBV19 and TRBJ2-2, is as follows: DGGITQSPKYLFRKEGQNVTLSCEQNLNHDAMYWYRQDPGQGLRLIYYSQIVNDFQKGDIAEGYSVSREKKESFPLTVTSAQKNPTAFYLCASSYYSGELFFGEGSRLTVL.

The chain recombines TRBV6-5 with TRBJ1-2; D might be TRBD1 (6 bases). The germline gives CDR1 MNHEY, CDR2 SVGAGI. This CDR3 is 14 amino acids long. The ends were cut back, 5 bases at V and 4 bases at J, with 14 bases in the middle. Here the CDR3 DNA reads TGTGCCAGCAGTCTCCGATCAGGGGTCTATGGCTACACCTTC. Protein: CASSLRSGVYGYTF.

The chain links TRBV7-9 to TRBJ1-1; no reliable D call. Germline V gene data show CDR1 as SEHNR and CDR2 as FQNEAQ (reference sequence). The CDR3 sequence is 15 residues long. V gave up 3 bases and J gave up 2 bases, with 13 bases separating them. CDR3 sequence reads: CASSLGRELNTEAFF. CDR3 DNA sequence: TGTGCCAGCAGCTTGGGCCGCGAACTCAACACTGAAGCTTTCTTT.

This clone was observed a few times. V gene TRBV5-5 combines with J gene TRBJ2-1, with D unresolved. The CDR3 is 12 amino acids. Germline CDR1 reads SGHKS; CDR2 reads YYEKEE (reference sequence). The V gene lost 3 bases and the J gene lost 3 bases, with 4 bases spanning the gap. The CDR3, as DNA: TGTGCCAGCAGCTCCGGCTACAATGAGCAGTTCTTC. Its translation is CASSSGYNEQFF. The full variable domain, rest sourced from reference TRBV5-5 and TRBJ2-1, is DAGVTQSPTHLIKTRGQQVTLRCSPISGHKSVSWYQQVLGQGPQFIFQYYEKEERGRGNFPDRFSARQFPNYSSELNVNALLLGDSALYLCASSSGYNEQFFGPGTRLTVL.

The chain carries TRBV9 and TRBJ2-1; 7 nucleotides line up with TRBD1. The CDR3 is 16 amino acids. Germline lookup yields CDR1 SGDLS and CDR2 YYNGEE. J was trimmed by 7 bases and V by 4 bases; bases with no gene match: 14. CDR3 DNA sequence: TGTGCCAGCAGCACACCAACAGGGGCCCTGGGGAATGAGCAGTTCTTC. Protein product: CASSTPTGALGNEQFF.

This clone was found a few times. This chain uses TRBV10-3 with TRBJ2-4, with TRBD2 matching 9 bases. The V gene's germline CDR1 is ENHRY and CDR2 SYGVKD. Losses at the gene ends were 5 bases for V and 5 bases for J; bases not matched to a gene: 7. The CDR3 runs 15 residues. CDR3 sequence: CAISTAGGPENIQYF. The DNA of the CDR3 is TGTGCCATCAGTACCGCGGGGGGGCCGGAAAACATTCAGTACTTC.

V gene TRBV4-3 combines with J gene TRBJ2-3; tentatively, D is TRBD2 (6 bases). Germline V gene lookup returns CDR1 LGHNA and CDR2 YSLEER. Trimming stripped 1 base from V and 2 bases from J, with 16 bases between. The CDR3 loop spans 17 amino acids. The CDR3 region is CASSQGGFGDFTDTQYF. As DNA, the CDR3 is TGCGCCAGCAGCCAAGGGGGATTCGGGGACTTCACAGATACGCAGTATTTT.

The chain links TRBV29-1 to TRBJ2-5, with 7 bases that match TRBD1. The CDR3 is made up of 12 amino acids. The germline gives CDR1 SQVTM, CDR2 ANQGSEA. With 4 bases clipped from V and 2 bases from J, the junction kept 1 base outside the gene matches. CDR3 residues: CSVGTGQETQYF. DNA for the CDR3: TGCAGCGTTGGGACAGGACAAGAGACCCAGTACTTC.

This clone was picked up a small number of times. V is TRBV19 and J is TRBJ1-5; 7 nucleotides align to TRBD1. The germline CDR1 and CDR2 sequences are LNHDA and SQIVND (reference sequence). The CDR3 spans 15 residues. The V and J ends lost 7 bases and 8 bases, in that order; junction bases with no gene match: 14. The CDR3 loop is CASTLGVGGAEPQHF. In nucleotides, the CDR3 is TGTGCCAGTACCCTAGGGGTAGGGGGCGCGGAGCCCCAGCATTTT.

This chain connects TRBV11-3 to TRBJ2-7; D is ambiguous. This CDR3 has 13 amino acids. V lost 1 base to trimming and J lost 3 bases, with 7 bases between them. Germline V CDR1 and CDR2: SGHNT, YENEEA. Here the CDR3 DNA reads TGTGCCAGCAGCTTAGGCGTCGACTACGAGCAGTACTTC. Its translation is CASSLGVDYEQYF.

This chain connects TRBV5-1 to TRBJ2-3, with 11 nucleotides matching TRBD1. V shed 3 bases, J shed 2 bases, and the junction held 2 bases outside the gene matches. The germline V gene has CDR1 SGHRS and CDR2 YFSETQ. The CDR3 loop spans 15 amino acids. Here the CDR3 reads CASSWTGGYTDTQYF. DNA of the CDR3: TGCGCCAGCAGCTGGACAGGGGGCTACACAGATACGCAGTATTTT.

V is TRBV6-1 and J is TRBJ1-2; 9 bases map to TRBD1. This CDR3 spans 16 amino acids. The trim removed 0 bases at V and 4 bases at J, leaving 6 bases unmatched. Germline-derived CDR1 and CDR2 are MNHNS and SASEGT. CDR3 bases: TGTGCCAGCAGTGAAGCCCTGACAGGGGGAGCCTATGGCTACACCTTC. Translated: CASSEALTGGAYGYTF.

The chain couples TRBV6-2 or TRBV6-3 to TRBJ2-3; the match to TRBD2 covers 9 bases. The CDR3 is made up of 18 amino acids. V dropped 4 bases and J dropped 1; count of bases not matched to a gene: 12. CDR1 is MNHEY and CDR2 is SVGEGT in the germline V gene. CDR3 protein: CASSSPRVAGVGTDTQYF. Here the CDR3 DNA reads TGTGCCAGCAGTTCGCCTAGGGTAGCGGGAGTGGGCACAGATACGCAGTATTTT.

The chain uses TRBV28 and TRBJ2-2; D may be TRBD2 (6 bases). CDR1 and CDR2 from the germline V gene are MDHEN and SYDVKM. The ends were cut back, 6 bases at V and 2 bases at J, with 13 bases in the middle. This CDR3 spans 15 amino acids. The CDR3 DNA reads TGTGCCAGCAGGGGGACTTACGTAAACACCGGGGAGCTGTTTTTT. It is translated as CASRGTYVNTGELFF.